One and the same sample provided the 20 T cell receptor beta chains below, sequenced in a study of blood T cell repertoires in COVID-19. Data came from immunoSEQ multiplex PCR; TCRdb stores just in-frame clones and leaves some out. Among about 300,000 clones listed, approximately 90% were seen once. Sequences were obtained from peripheral blood. The receptors derive from a woman aged 30 to 39 with COVID-19, enrolled during active disease.

The chain combines TRBV24-1 with TRBJ2-3; possible D gene TRBD1, 6 bases. Germline loops: CDR1 KGHDR, CDR2 SFDVKD. V lost 3 bases and J 4 bases, leaving 13 bases between the germline ends. The CDR3 is made up of 15 amino acids. In nucleotides, the CDR3 is TGTGCCACCAGTGATCGAGGCCGGACAGCAGATACGCAGTATTTT. As protein: CATSDRGRTADTQYF.

V gene TRBV24-1 combines with J gene TRBJ1-3, with D unresolved. In germline, CDR1 is KGHDR, CDR2 SFDVKD. Trimming took 4 bases from V and 3 from J, leaving 3 bases between them. The CDR3 loop spans 12 amino acids. The CDR3 is CATSDSGNTIYF. The DNA of the CDR3 is TGTGCCACCAGTGACAGTGGAAACACCATATATTTT.

The chain links TRBV6-2 or TRBV6-3 to TRBJ1-5; D remains ambiguous. Trimming removed 4 bases from V and 5 bases from J, with 12 bases in between. Germline values: CDR1 MNHEY, CDR2 SVGEGT. This CDR3 region has 14 residues. CDR3 loop: CASSLGGEYQPQHF. CDR3 bases: TGTGCCAGCAGTTTAGGCGGAGAGTATCAGCCCCAGCATTTT.

The V and J genes are TRBV6-1 and TRBJ1-1; the match to TRBD1 covers 7 bases. V gave up 3 bases and J gave up 1 base; unmatched junction bases: 5. Germline V gives CDR1 MNHNS, CDR2 SASEGT. This CDR3 has 15 amino acids. Here the CDR3 DNA reads TGTGCCAGCAGTGACCACAGGGGATGGAACACTGAAGCTTTCTTT. Translating it yields CASSDHRGWNTEAFF.

The chain employs TRBV5-1 and TRBJ1-2; D gene unclear. Trimming left V 6 bases short and J 4 bases short, with 10 bases between. CDR3 length: 12 residues. The germline V gene encodes CDR1 SGHRS and CDR2 YFSETQ. The CDR3 loop reads CASKGASYGYTF. As DNA, the CDR3 is TGCGCCAGCAAGGGAGCTTCCTATGGCTACACCTTC.

V gene TRBV5-8 combines with J gene TRBJ1-5, with TRBD1 matching over 8 bases. Unmatched junction bases numbered 4, after V lost 1 base and J lost 4 bases. The CDR3 loop spans 15 amino acids. CDR1 SGHTS and CDR2 YDEGEE come from the germline V gene. The CDR3 reads CASSLNRGKNQPQHF. Written as DNA, the CDR3 is TGTGCCAGCAGCTTGAACAGGGGGAAGAATCAGCCCCAGCATTTT.

The chain couples TRBV10-2 to TRBJ2-1; 7 bases map to TRBD2. The germline gives CDR1 WSHSY, CDR2 SAAADI. The CDR3 has 15 residues. V was pared by 6 bases and J by 7 bases, with 12 bases of the junction left unmatched. CDR3 amino acids: CASRTDGAGRNEQFF. The CDR3 coding sequence is TGCGCCAGCAGAACCGATGGAGCGGGGAGGAATGAGCAGTTCTTC.

V and J are TRBV7-9 and TRBJ1-5, with 7 bases lining up with TRBD1. Germline values: CDR1 SEHNR, CDR2 FQNEAQ (reference sequence). This CDR3 contains 14 residues. The junction had 8 bases not matched to a gene; V was cut back by 5 bases and J by 7 bases. Written as DNA, the CDR3 is TGTGCCAGCAGCCCTGTGACAGGGCGGCAGCCCCAGCATTTT. This gives the protein CASSPVTGRQPQHF.

This clone was found many times. This chain joins TRBV13 and TRBJ2-7; D gene ambiguous. Germline CDR1 reads PRHDT; CDR2 reads FYEKMQ (reference sequence). Trimming shortened V by 0 bases and J by 7 bases, and 10 bases separated the two germline ends. This CDR3 has 13 residues. The CDR3 loop reads CASSLGPYGEQYF. The CDR3 region has the DNA TGTGCCAGCAGCTTAGGGCCATACGGGGAGCAGTACTTC.

The CDR3 nucleotides are TGTGCCAGCACCTCCGGGGGAGCGGGGGAGCAGTTCTTC. Amino acids: CASTSGGAGEQFF. V and J are TRBV3-1 (or the pseudogene TRBV3-2) and TRBJ2-1, with TRBD2 matching 7 bases. The CDR3 extends over 13 amino acids. Germline V gene data show CDR1 as LGHDT and CDR2 as YNNKEL (reference sequence). V gave up 7 bases and J gave up 10 bases; unmatched junction bases: 10.

J is TRBJ2-7 and V is TRBV7-9; TRBD1 is a possible D gene (5 bases). Germline-derived CDR1 and CDR2 are SEHNR and FQNEAQ (reference sequence). The CDR3 totals 14 residues. Trimming took off 5 bases at V and 5 bases at J, with 16 bases between the two ends. Here the CDR3 reads CASSGSRVSDEQYV. DNA for the CDR3: TGTGCCAGCAGCGGCAGCAGGGTATCGGACGAGCAGTACGTC.

The gene calls are TRBV27 and TRBJ2-3; D is possibly TRBD2 (5 bases). The CDR3 length is 14 residues. Trimming took 3 bases from V and 0 from J, leaving 7 bases between them. In germline, CDR1 is MNHEY, CDR2 SMNVEV (reference sequence). CDR3 sequence (DNA): TGTGCCAGCAGTTTGGACTCTAGCACAGATACGCAGTATTTT. Protein sequence: CASSLDSSTDTQYF.

Here the CDR3 DNA reads TGTGCCAGCAGCTTAGGTGTATCTAATGAAAAACTGTTTTTT. Protein: CASSLGVSNEKLFF. J is TRBJ1-4 and V is TRBV7-9; D remains ambiguous. The germline V and J ends were trimmed by 1 base and 3 bases, with 6 bases remaining between them. Per germline, CDR1 SEHNR and CDR2 FQNEAQ (reference sequence). CDR3 length equals 14 residues.

This clone has a handful of counts. This chain links TRBV7-8 with TRBJ1-3, with D tentatively TRBD1 (6 bases). This CDR3 has 15 amino acids. V lost 4 bases, J lost 0 bases, and 10 bases lay in between. Per germline, CDR1 SGHVS and CDR2 FQNEAQ. This chain's CDR3 is CASSSGRGSGNTIYF. The CDR3 bases are TGTGCCAGCAGCTCGGGCAGGGGCTCTGGAAACACCATATATTTT. The whole variable domain, filled in from reference TRBV7-8 and TRBJ1-3, reads GAGVSQSPRYKVAKRGQDVALRCDPISGHVSLFWYQQALGQGPEFLTYFQNEAQLDKSGLPSDRFFAERPEGSVSTLKIQRTQQEDSAVYLCASSSGRGSGNTIYFGEGSWLTVV.

The V and J genes are TRBV18 and TRBJ2-1, with 7 bases that match TRBD2. Germline CDR1 is KGHSH and CDR2 is LQKENI. The CDR3 is made up of 14 amino acids. Losses at the gene ends were 6 bases for V and 9 bases for J; bases not matched to a gene: 11. This chain's CDR3 is CASSRAGDKGEQFF. For the CDR3, the DNA is TGTGCCAGCTCCCGTGCGGGGGATAAGGGTGAGCAGTTCTTC.

This sequence joins TRBV2 and TRBJ1-1; D is possibly TRBD1 (6 bases). Germline CDR1 reads SNHLY; CDR2 reads FYNNEI. Trimming pared 1 base from V and 3 bases from J, leaving 12 bases between. This CDR3 is 15 amino acids long. CDR3 in DNA: TGTGCCAGCAGTGAAGGGCCACAGGGCTACACTGAAGCTTTCTTT. This codes for CASSEGPQGYTEAFF.

This chain uses TRBV20-1 with TRBJ1-5; D is ambiguous. Deletions cut 1 base from V and 6 bases from J, with 4 bases between. This CDR3 contains 11 residues. Germline V gene sequence: CDR1 DFQATT, CDR2 SNEGSKA (reference sequence). Here the CDR3 DNA reads TGCAGTGCTAGAGGAGGTCAGCCCCAGCATTTT. Amino acid sequence: CSARGGQPQHF.

The chain combines TRBV4-2 with TRBJ2-7; TRBD1 is a possible D gene (6 bases). V shed 0 bases and J shed 2 bases, with 11 bases lying between them. The CDR3 spans 15 residues. From germline, CDR1 is LGHNA and CDR2 YNFKEQ. DNA for the CDR3: TGTGCCAGCAGCCAAGATCTGACAGGAACCTACGAGCAGTACTTC. Translation: CASSQDLTGTYEQYF.

This chain uses TRBV3-1 (or the pseudogene TRBV3-2) with TRBJ1-2; TRBD1 is a possible D gene (6 bases). CDR1 is LGHDT and CDR2 is YNNKEL in the germline V gene (reference sequence). Trimming removed 0 bases from V and 9 bases from J, with 11 bases in between. The CDR3 extends over 13 amino acids. The CDR3 nucleotides read TGTGCCAGCAGCCAAGAGGGGGCCTTAAGCTACACCTTC. This sequence encodes CASSQEGALSYTF.

The chain uses TRBV6-5 and TRBJ2-5; D not resolved. The CDR3 consists of 14 residues. V gave up 6 bases and J gave up 5 bases, with 16 bases separating them. Germline V lookup: CDR1 MNHEY, CDR2 SVGAGI. This CDR3 is CASRPLPTGETQYF. CDR3 coding DNA: TGTGCCAGCAGACCCCTTCCGACTGGGGAGACCCAGTACTTC.